This entry concerns a single TCR beta chain. Its antigen is as yet unknown. The entry originates in a study of blood T cells in healthy people across ages. The germline V and J ends were trimmed by 4 bases and 2 bases, with 19 bases remaining between them. This CDR3 has 16 amino acids. CDR1 is SGHDT and CDR2 is YYEEEE in the germline V gene. Alongside a J-beta primer mix, a sample-barcoded 5' primer served in a second PCR lasting about 7 to 11 cycles. TCRdb fed the 5' RACE reads into MiXCR, producing one record per CDR3 protein. There are 1 million or so distinct CDR3 sequences in the sample; 45% occur only once, and approximately 20% lies in the top ten. General study points: Fewer expanded clones and more diversity marked long-lived versus aged donors.

This receptor was identified in a woman aged 60 to 75 in good health. The rearrangement uses TRBV5-6 and TRBJ2-7; tentatively, D is TRBD1 (6 bases). The specimen sequenced was blood. As DNA, the CDR3 is TGTGCCAGCAGCCCTTGGATAAGGACAGAAGCCTACGAGCAGTACTTC. Its protein is CASSPWIRTEAYEQYF.